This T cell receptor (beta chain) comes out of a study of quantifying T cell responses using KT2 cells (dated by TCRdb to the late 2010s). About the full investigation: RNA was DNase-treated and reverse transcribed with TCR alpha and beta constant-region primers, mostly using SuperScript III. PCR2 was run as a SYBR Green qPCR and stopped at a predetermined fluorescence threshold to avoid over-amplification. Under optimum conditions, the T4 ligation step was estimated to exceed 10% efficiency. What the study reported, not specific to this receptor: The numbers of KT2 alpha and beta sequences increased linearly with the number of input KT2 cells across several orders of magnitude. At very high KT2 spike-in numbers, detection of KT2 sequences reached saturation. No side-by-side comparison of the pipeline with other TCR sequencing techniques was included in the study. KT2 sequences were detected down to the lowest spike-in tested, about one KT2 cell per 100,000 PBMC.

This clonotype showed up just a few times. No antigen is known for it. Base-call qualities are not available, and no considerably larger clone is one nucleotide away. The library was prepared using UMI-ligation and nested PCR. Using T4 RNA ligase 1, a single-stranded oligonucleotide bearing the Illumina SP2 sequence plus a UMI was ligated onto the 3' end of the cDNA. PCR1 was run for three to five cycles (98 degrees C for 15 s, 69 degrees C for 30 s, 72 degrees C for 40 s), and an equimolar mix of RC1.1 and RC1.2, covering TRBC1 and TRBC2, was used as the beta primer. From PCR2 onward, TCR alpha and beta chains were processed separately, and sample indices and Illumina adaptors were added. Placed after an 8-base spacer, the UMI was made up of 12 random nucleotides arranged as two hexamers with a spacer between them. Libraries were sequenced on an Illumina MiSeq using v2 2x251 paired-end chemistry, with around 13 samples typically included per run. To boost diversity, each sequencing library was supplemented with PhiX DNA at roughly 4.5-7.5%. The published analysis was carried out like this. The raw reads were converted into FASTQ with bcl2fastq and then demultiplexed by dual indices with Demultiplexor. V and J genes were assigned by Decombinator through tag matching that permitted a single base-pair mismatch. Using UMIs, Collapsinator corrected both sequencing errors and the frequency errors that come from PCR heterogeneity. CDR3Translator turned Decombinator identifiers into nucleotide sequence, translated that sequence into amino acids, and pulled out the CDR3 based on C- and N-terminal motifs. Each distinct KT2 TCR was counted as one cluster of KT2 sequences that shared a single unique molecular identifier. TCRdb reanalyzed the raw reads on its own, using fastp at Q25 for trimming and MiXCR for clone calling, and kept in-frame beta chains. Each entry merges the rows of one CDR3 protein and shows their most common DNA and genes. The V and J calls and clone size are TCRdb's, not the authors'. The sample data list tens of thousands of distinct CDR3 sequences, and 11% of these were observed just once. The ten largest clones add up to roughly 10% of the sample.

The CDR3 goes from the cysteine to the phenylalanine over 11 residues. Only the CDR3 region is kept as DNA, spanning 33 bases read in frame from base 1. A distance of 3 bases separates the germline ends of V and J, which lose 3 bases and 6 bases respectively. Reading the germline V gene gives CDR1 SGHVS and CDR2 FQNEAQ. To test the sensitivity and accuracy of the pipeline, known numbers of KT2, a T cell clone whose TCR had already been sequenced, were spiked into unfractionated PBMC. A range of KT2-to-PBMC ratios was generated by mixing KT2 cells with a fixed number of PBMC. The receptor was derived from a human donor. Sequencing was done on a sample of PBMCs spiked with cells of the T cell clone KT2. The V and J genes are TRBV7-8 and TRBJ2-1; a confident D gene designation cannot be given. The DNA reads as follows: TGTGCCAGCAGCTTTACCAATGAGCAGTTCTTC. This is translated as CASSFTNEQFF.